Shown below are 8 T cell receptor beta chains from a single sample sequenced in a study of cytomegalovirus exposure and HLA in healthy donors. The PCR used 60 Vbeta and 13 Jbeta primers. The method was immunoSEQ multiplex PCR; TCRdb's version includes in-frame clones alone and lacks a portion of them. The sample records about 62,000 clones, more than 75% being singletons. Input material: PBMCs. All receptors come from a young man in good health and CMV-seronegative.

This chain connects TRBV30 to TRBJ1-5; 7 bases map to TRBD1. There are 15 residues in the CDR3. Germline lookup yields CDR1 GTSNPN and CDR2 SVGIG (reference sequence). With 1 base clipped from V and 5 bases from J, the junction kept 8 bases outside the gene matches. The CDR3 coding sequence is TGTGCCTGGAGTGACCCCCGACAGGGACATCAGCCCCAGCATTTT. Amino acid sequence: CAWSDPRQGHQPQHF.

V usage is TRBV5-4 and J usage is TRBJ2-3; D is unresolved. Between the trimmed V and J ends, which lost 2 bases and 4 bases, there was a span of 2 bases. The germline gives CDR1 SGHNT, CDR2 YYREEE (reference sequence). The CDR3 has 11 residues. CDR3 amino acids: CASSFADTQYF. The CDR3 DNA reads as TGTGCCAGCAGCTTCGCAGATACGCAGTATTTT.

This rearrangement joins TRBV11-3 to TRBJ2-1; 8 bases line up with TRBD2. CDR3 size: 16 residues. Germline loops: CDR1 SGHNT, CDR2 YENEEA. The V and J ends lost 1 base and 3 bases, in that order; junction bases with no gene match: 5. CDR3 loop: CASSLVRGGFYNEQFF. The CDR3 region has the DNA TGTGCCAGCAGCTTAGTTCGGGGGGGGTTCTACAATGAGCAGTTCTTC.

Here the CDR3 DNA reads TGTGCCTGGAGTAAGAGGGACAGGGAGTTGACTGAAGCTTTCTTT. As protein: CAWSKRDRELTEAFF. This sequence joins TRBV30 and TRBJ1-1; 9 bases agree with TRBD1. Germline V CDR1 and CDR2: GTSNPN, SVGIG (reference sequence). The CDR3 runs 15 residues. V gave up 2 bases and J gave up 5 bases; unmatched junction bases: 9.

As for this clone: The junction departs from the called germline gene at one end, perhaps through a read error. The gene calls are TRBV28 and TRBJ2-7; perhaps TRBD1 as D (5 bases). Germline V CDR1 and CDR2: MDHEN, SYDVKM. CDR3 length: 12 amino acids. CDR3 sequence reads: CASSFDSSNPHF. The CDR3 coding sequence is TGTGCCAGCAGTTTCGACAGCTCGAACCCACACTTC.

The chain combines TRBV13 with TRBJ2-1; D perhaps matches TRBD2 (7 bases). Between the trimmed V and J ends, which lost 5 bases and 2 bases, there was a span of 13 bases. Germline values: CDR1 PRHDT, CDR2 FYEKMQ (reference sequence). The length of the CDR3 is 15 residues. CDR3 sequence: CASSIRGAAYNEQFF. In DNA, the CDR3 is TGTGCCAGCAGCATTCGGGGGGCCGCCTACAATGAGCAGTTCTTC.

The chain links TRBV10-2 to TRBJ1-5; D is undetermined. CDR1 is WSHSY, CDR2 SAAADI, per germline. There are 14 residues in the CDR3. V dropped 3 bases and J dropped 0 bases, with 6 bases sitting between them. The CDR3 sequence is CASSDRNSNQPQHF. As DNA, the CDR3 is TGCGCCAGCAGTGACAGGAATAGCAATCAGCCCCAGCATTTT.

The rearrangement links TRBV7-9 to TRBJ1-5; TRBD1 is a possible D gene (6 bases). Trimming took off 1 base at V and 4 bases at J, with 11 bases between the two ends. Germline V gives CDR1 SEHNR, CDR2 FQNEAQ (reference sequence). The CDR3 length is 15 residues. The CDR3, as DNA: TGTGCCAGCAGCTTAGGAGGGACACCGAATCAGCCCCAGCATTTT. The encoded protein is CASSLGGTPNQPQHF.